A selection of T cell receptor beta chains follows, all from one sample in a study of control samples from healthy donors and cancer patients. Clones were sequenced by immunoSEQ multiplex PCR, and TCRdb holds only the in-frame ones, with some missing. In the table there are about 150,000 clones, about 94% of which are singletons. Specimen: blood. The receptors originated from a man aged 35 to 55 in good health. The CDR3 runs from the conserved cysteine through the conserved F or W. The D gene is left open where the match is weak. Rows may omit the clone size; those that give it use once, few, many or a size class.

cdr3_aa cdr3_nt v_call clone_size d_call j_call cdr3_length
CASSQGGGRTDTEAFF TGCGCCAGCAGCCAAGGCGGGGGCAGGACGGACACTGAAGCTTTCTTT TRBV4-1 . . TRBJ1-1 16
CASSYPESPLHF TGCGCCAGCAGTTATCCGGAATCACCCCTCCACTTT TRBV10-2 once . TRBJ1-6 12
CASSVDLNTEAFF TGTGCCAGCAGCGTTGACCTTAACACTGAAGCTTTCTTT TRBV12-3/TRBV12-4 once . TRBJ1-1 13
CASSSPDRGSEQYF TGTGCCAGCTCCTCCCCGGACAGGGGCTCCGAGCAGTACTTC TRBV19 . TRBD1 TRBJ2-7 14
CASSVAEGQPQHF TGTGCCAGCAGCGTAGCCGAGGGACAGCCCCAGCATTTT TRBV9 . . TRBJ1-5 13
CSVGQGYTEAFF TGCAGCGTTGGACAGGGGTACACTGAAGCTTTCTTT TRBV29-1 . TRBD1 TRBJ1-1 12
CASSLEGGTEAFF TGCGCCAGCAGCTTGGAGGGCGGGACTGAAGCTTTCTTT TRBV5-1 once . TRBJ1-1 13
CAWSVHRGGYTF TGTGCCTGGAGTGTACACAGGGGGGGCTACACCTTC TRBV30 . TRBD1 TRBJ1-2 12
CASSLGFEAFF TGTGCCAGCAGTTTAGGGTTTGAAGCTTTCTTT TRBV28 . . TRBJ1-1 11
CASSTRLAIRTDTQYF TGCGCCAGCAGCACACGACTAGCGATTAGGACAGATACGCAGTATTTT TRBV4-3 . TRBD2 TRBJ2-3 16
CASSTRLTTNEKLFF TGTGCCAGCAGTACACGACTGACAACTAATGAAAAACTGTTTTTT TRBV25-1 . . TRBJ1-4 15
CASSLRLAGGTKSTQYF TGTGCCAGCAGCCTCCGACTAGCGGGGGGTACTAAATCTACGCAGTATTTT TRBV27 . TRBD2 TRBJ2-3 17
CASSSEDRWIAGYTF TGCGCCAGCAGCTCCGAAGATCGGTGGATAGCGGGCTACACCTTC TRBV5-1 . . TRBJ1-2 15
CASSQGTRYGYTF TGCGCCAGCAGCCAAGGGACAAGATATGGCTACACCTTC TRBV4-3 . . TRBJ1-2 13
CASSPYWRDSNALNTEAFF TGTGCCAGTAGTCCATACTGGCGGGACAGCAATGCACTTAACACTGAAGCTTTCTTT TRBV19 . TRBD1 TRBJ1-1 19
CASSDDPYRGYTF TGTGCCAGCTCCGACGACCCGTATCGTGGCTACACCTTC TRBV18 . . TRBJ1-2 13
CASSLSGNNSPLHF TGTGCCAGCAGCTTATCTGGAAATAATTCACCCCTCCACTTT TRBV11-2 . . TRBJ1-6 14
CASSLADHYGSYTF TGTGCCAGCAGCTTAGCGGACCACTATGGGAGCTACACCTTC TRBV7-9 . . TRBJ1-2 14
CASSPRQGSNSPLHF TGTGCCAGCAGCCCTAGACAGGGAAGTAATTCACCCCTCCACTTT TRBV7-6 . TRBD1 TRBJ1-6 15
CAWSGGYNEQFF TGTGCCTGGAGTGGGGGGTACAATGAGCAGTTCTTC TRBV30 . . TRBJ2-1 12
CTGGSGRGGSEAFF TGTACGGGAGGCAGTGGCAGGGGAGGCTCGGAAGCTTTCTTT TRBV6-5 . . TRBJ1-1 14
CASSYASGPYTEAFF TGTGCCAGCAGTTACGCTTCGGGACCTTACACTGAAGCTTTCTTT TRBV6-5 . . TRBJ1-1 15
CASSDSPDRINTEAFF TGCGCCAGCAGTGACAGCCCGGACAGGATTAACACTGAAGCTTTCTTT TRBV10-1 . TRBD1 TRBJ1-1 16
CASSYSGGDTGELFF TGTGCCAGCAGTTACTCAGGGGGCGACACCGGGGAGCTGTTTTTT TRBV6-2/TRBV6-3 . TRBD1 TRBJ2-2 15
CASSVGGVEQETQYF TGTGCCAGCAGCGTAGGGGGGGTGGAACAAGAGACCCAGTACTTC TRBV9 . . TRBJ2-5 15
CATYPQETNTEAFF TGTGCCACCTACCCCCAGGAAACGAACACTGAAGCTTTCTTT TRBV6-5 . . TRBJ1-1 14
CASSQDVASSGNTIYF TGCGCCAGCAGCCAAGATGTGGCGAGCTCTGGAAACACCATATATTTT TRBV4-1 . . TRBJ1-3 16
CASSPGSYSNQPQHF TGTGCCAGCAGCCCCGGTTCTTATAGCAATCAGCCCCAGCATTTT TRBV6-5 . . TRBJ1-5 15
CAWSRGGRNTQYF TGTGCCTGGAGTAGGGGGGGCCGGAATACGCAGTATTTT TRBV30 . . TRBJ2-3 13
CSVGLVRSTGELFF TGCAGCGTGGGACTAGTTCGGAGCACCGGGGAGCTGTTTTTT TRBV29-1 . TRBD2 TRBJ2-2 14
CASSRRDVSEKLFF TGTGCCAGCAGTCGCCGGGACGTATCTGAAAAACTGTTTTTT TRBV27 . . TRBJ1-4 14
CASSLGPGVNQPQHF TGTGCCAGTAGCTTGGGTCCGGGGGTCAATCAGCCCCAGCATTTT TRBV19 . . TRBJ1-5 15
CSASKQRSYNEQFF TGCAGTGCTAGTAAACAGCGCTCCTACAATGAGCAGTTCTTC TRBV20-1 . . TRBJ2-1 14
CASSWVHSNTEAFF TGTGCCAGCAGCTGGGTCCACAGTAACACTGAAGCTTTCTTT TRBV5-4 . . TRBJ1-1 14
CASSIPPTRQGRTEAFF TGTGCCAGTTCCATACCCCCAACCCGCCAGGGGAGGACTGAAGCTTTCTTT TRBV19 . . TRBJ1-1 17
CASSAGTGGAYGYTF TGTGCCAGCAGCGCGGGGACAGGGGGCGCCTATGGCTACACCTTC TRBV6-5 . TRBD1 TRBJ1-2 15
CASSPLGTGSYNEQFF TGTGCCAGCTCACCACTCGGGACAGGCTCCTACAATGAGCAGTTCTTC TRBV18 . TRBD1 TRBJ2-1 16
CASTSATRDYNSPLHF TGTGCCAGTACCTCGGCCACCAGGGACTATAATTCACCCCTCCACTTT TRBV19 . . TRBJ1-6 16
CASSLLPLDSDGYTF TGCGCCAGCAGCTTGTTGCCTCTGGATAGCGATGGCTACACCTTC TRBV5-1 . . TRBJ1-2 15
CASSEAPTGWGAEAFF TGTGCCAGCAGTGAAGCGCCGACAGGGTGGGGCGCTGAAGCTTTCTTT TRBV6-1 . TRBD1 TRBJ1-1 16
CASSLGQGGDEQFF TGTGCCAGCAGTTTAGGACAGGGGGGGGATGAGCAGTTCTTC TRBV27 . TRBD1 TRBJ2-1 14
CASSYSRGDSGYTF TGTGCCAGCAGTTACTCGAGAGGGGATAGTGGCTACACCTTC TRBV6-6 . . TRBJ1-2 14
CASSVLAGTYEQYF TGCGCCAGCAGCGTGCTAGCGGGGACCTACGAGCAGTACTTC TRBV4-3 . TRBD2 TRBJ2-7 14
CASSLGGQPQHF TGTGCCAGCAGCTTAGGAGGGCAGCCCCAGCATTTT TRBV13 once . TRBJ1-5 12
CASSLRGYEQYF TGTGCCAGCAGCCTCAGGGGGTACGAGCAGTACTTC TRBV7-6 once TRBD1 TRBJ2-7 12
CASSTEGPGELFF TGCGCCAGCAGTACGGAGGGGCCCGGGGAGCTGTTTTTT TRBV5-1 . . TRBJ2-2 13
CASSLGQGGRQPQHF TGTGCCAGCAGTCTGGGACAGGGAGGACGTCAGCCCCAGCATTTT TRBV28 . TRBD1 TRBJ1-5 15
CASSQGQGVDEQFF TGTGCCAGCAGCCAAGGACAGGGGGTCGATGAGCAGTTCTTC TRBV4-2 . TRBD1 TRBJ2-1 14
CASSPRRGTGELFF TGTGCCAGCAGCCCTAGGCGGGGAACCGGGGAGCTGTTTTTT TRBV27 . . TRBJ2-2 14
CASSVGTERTGELFF TGTGCCAGCAGCGTAGGAACAGAGCGAACCGGGGAGCTGTTTTTT TRBV9 . . TRBJ2-2 15
CASSMGIGNIQYF TGTGCCAGTAGTATGGGCATCGGGAACATTCAGTACTTC TRBV19 . . TRBJ2-4 13
CASSSPSDRGPEKLFF TGTGCCAGCAGCTCTCCCTCGGACAGGGGCCCCGAAAAACTGTTTTTT TRBV7-9 . TRBD1 TRBJ1-4 16
CASSGDREVTGELFF TGTGCCAGCAGCGGTGACAGGGAGGTAACCGGGGAGCTGTTTTTT TRBV7-9 . . TRBJ2-2 15
CASSLTGDYGYTF TGTGCCAGTAGCCTGACTGGGGACTATGGCTACACCTTC TRBV19 . . TRBJ1-2 13
CAWSALGQGNSPLHF TGTGCCTGGAGCGCCCTGGGACAGGGAAATTCACCCCTCCACTTT TRBV30 . TRBD1 TRBJ1-6 15